Sequencing of this TCR beta chain was carried out in a study of tumour-infiltrating T cells in Burkitt lymphoma. Whole-study context: Repertoire clonality predicted overall and progression-free survival.

Here immunoSEQ multiplex PCR was the method, and the copy in TCRdb shows in-frame clones only, minus some. The data contain 4,000 to 6,000 clones, 11% of them seen just once; the ten biggest clones take up roughly 2.1%. The V segment lost 8 bases and the J segment 9 bases; nucleotides outside the gene matches: 13. The CDR3 extends over 14 amino acids. Per germline, CDR1 GTSNPN and CDR2 SVGIG (reference sequence). V and J are TRBV30 and TRBJ1-6; 7 nucleotides line up with TRBD1. The receptor was isolated from a human donor with diffuse large B-cell lymphoma. The sequencing sample was made of tumor tissue. The CDR3 DNA is TGTGCCAGACAAGGGGGCAGGTTCGGTTCACCCCTCCACTTT. Translating it yields CARQGGRFGSPLHF. The full variable domain, its missing parts supplied by reference TRBV30 and TRBJ1-6, is SQTIHQWPATLVQPVGSPLSLECTVEGTSNPNLYWYRQAAGRGLQLLFYSVGIGQISSEVPQNLSASRPQDRQFILSSKKLLLSDSGFYLCARQGGRFGSPLHFGNGTRLTVT.